Sequencing of this T cell receptor beta chain was carried out in a study of blood T cells in healthy people across ages. General study points: Diversity of TCR beta per million T cells declined in a roughly linear way with age. Unsorted PBMC material precluded a definitive naive versus antigen-experienced comparison.

The authors ran a second PCR of roughly 6 to 12 cycles using a sample-barcoded 5' primer and a J-beta primer mix. TCRdb ran MiXCR on the 5' RACE reads and lists one entry per CDR3 protein. The data contain 850,000 or so distinct CDR3 sequences, 29% of them singletons. The CDR3 length is 16 residues. Germline V CDR1 and CDR2: MNHNS, SASEGT. Germline trimming cut 6 bases from V and 3 bases from J; bases unmatched to any gene: 8. This clonotype showed up many times. Its antigen remains unknown. Donors were systemically healthy Caucasian individuals from Russia aged about 6 to 100 years. The specimen sequenced was blood. The origin of this receptor is a woman older than 75 in good health. The V call is TRBV6-1, the J call TRBJ2-7, with 13 nucleotides matching TRBD2. This CDR3 is CASSIRLAGGYYEQYF. The CDR3 coding sequence is TGTGCCAGCAGCATAAGACTAGCGGGGGGTTACTACGAGCAGTACTTC.